The clone carrying this T cell receptor (beta chain) appeared a few times. No antigen is known for it. The CDR3 length is 16 residues. Germline V gives CDR1 LNHDA, CDR2 SQIVND (reference sequence). Germline trimming cut 4 bases from V and 5 bases from J; bases unmatched to any gene: 4. This sample is drawn from a study of T cells after posttransplantation cyclophosphamide. The study, taken as a whole, reports: Blood and skin or GI T cell repertoires showed limited TRB overlap.

Using immunoSEQ multiplex PCR, the repertoire was profiled, and TCRdb retains in-frame clones only, with some absent. The sample includes over 35,000 clones, none of them occurring once. This receptor was obtained from a man aged 40-50 years in good health, CMV-negative, and a related stem cell transplant donor. Material for sequencing was PBMCs. The chain joins TRBV19 to TRBJ2-1; 14 nucleotides agree with TRBD2. CDR3 nucleotide sequence: TGTGCCAGTAGTAAGGGACTAGCGGGAGTAGACAATGAGCAGTTCTTC. It codes for CASSKGLAGVDNEQFF.